This paragraph covers one TCR beta chain sequence. Its antigen is currently unknown. The data belong to a study of CD8+ T cells in alopecia areata. On the study more broadly: Oral tofacitinib (5 to 10 mg twice daily) was administered to treated patients.

General study points: It was lesional scalp, especially alopecia totalis/universalis, that showed higher clonality than normal scalp. Scalp data also include sequences from resident alphabeta T cells of normal skin.

CDR1 is GTSNPN and CDR2 is SVGIG in the germline V gene (reference sequence). The CDR3 totals 12 residues. V lost 8 bases and J lost 4, with 14 bases in between. Extracted RNA was reverse transcribed, and the resulting cDNA served as sequencing template. Sequencing was performed with immunoSEQ multiplex PCR; in TCRdb, only in-frame clones are kept and a portion is missing. The table lists hundreds of thousands of clones, roughly 69% of them singletons. Both peripheral blood and punch biopsies of lesional scalp skin were obtained from patients who had alopecia areata. The specimen was CD4+ T cells sorted from blood, collected at week 0. The rearrangement uses TRBV30 and TRBJ1-1, with D perhaps matching TRBD1 (5 bases). This TCR was sampled from a human donor with alopecia areata. The CDR3 bases are TGTGCCGGACTCAGGGTAGGCACTGAAGCTTTCTTT. Amino acid sequence: CAGLRVGTEAFF.